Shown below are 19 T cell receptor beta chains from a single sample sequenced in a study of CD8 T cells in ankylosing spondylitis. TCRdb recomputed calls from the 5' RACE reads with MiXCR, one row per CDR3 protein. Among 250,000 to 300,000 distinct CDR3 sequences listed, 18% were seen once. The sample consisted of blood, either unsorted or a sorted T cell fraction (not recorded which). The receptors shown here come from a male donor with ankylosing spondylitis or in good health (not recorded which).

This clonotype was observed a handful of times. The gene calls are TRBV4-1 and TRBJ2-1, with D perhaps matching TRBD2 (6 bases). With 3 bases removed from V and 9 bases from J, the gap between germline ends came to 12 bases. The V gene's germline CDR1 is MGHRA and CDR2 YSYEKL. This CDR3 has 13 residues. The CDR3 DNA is TGCGCCAGCAGCCATAGGACTACCATTGAGCAGTTCTTC. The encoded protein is CASSHRTTIEQFF.

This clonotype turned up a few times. Written as DNA, the CDR3 is TGTGCCAGTTCATTCCAGGGGAGCTCCTACAATGAGCAGTTCTTC. Its protein is CASSFQGSSYNEQFF. This chain connects TRBV19 to TRBJ2-1, with a tentative D call TRBD1 (6 bases). This CDR3 has 15 residues. CDR1 and CDR2 (germline): LNHDA, SQIVND (reference sequence). V was pared by 8 bases and J by 0 bases, with 14 bases between. The whole variable domain, filled in from reference TRBV19 and TRBJ2-1, reads DGGITQSPKYLFRKEGQNVTLSCEQNLNHDAMYWYRQDPGQGLRLIYYSQIVNDFQKGDIAEGYSVSREKKESFPLTVTSAQKNPTAFYLCASSFQGSSYNEQFFGPGTRLTVL.

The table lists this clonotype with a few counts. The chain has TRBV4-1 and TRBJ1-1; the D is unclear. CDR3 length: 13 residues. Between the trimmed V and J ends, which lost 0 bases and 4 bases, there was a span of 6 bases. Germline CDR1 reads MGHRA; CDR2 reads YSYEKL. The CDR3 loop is CASSQDLVTEAFF. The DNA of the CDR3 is TGCGCCAGCAGCCAAGATCTAGTCACTGAAGCTTTCTTT.

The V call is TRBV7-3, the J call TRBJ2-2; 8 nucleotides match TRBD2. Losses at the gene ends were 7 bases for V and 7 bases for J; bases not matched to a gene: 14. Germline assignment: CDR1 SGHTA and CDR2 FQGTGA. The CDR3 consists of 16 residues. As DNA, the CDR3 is TGTGCCAGCACCACCGGGGGGGTTGATGGAAACGGGGAGCTGTTTTTT. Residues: CASTTGGVDGNGELFF.

The CDR3 DNA follows: TGCGCCAGCAGCCAAGATCCCCCGATGGCTTGGGCTAATGAAAAACTGTTTTTT. Its translation: CASSQDPPMAWANEKLFF. J is TRBJ1-4 and V is TRBV4-1; D gene ambiguous. V was trimmed by 0 bases and J by 3 bases, leaving 17 bases between them. Per the germline V gene, CDR1 is MGHRA and CDR2 is YSYEKL. The CDR3 totals 18 residues.

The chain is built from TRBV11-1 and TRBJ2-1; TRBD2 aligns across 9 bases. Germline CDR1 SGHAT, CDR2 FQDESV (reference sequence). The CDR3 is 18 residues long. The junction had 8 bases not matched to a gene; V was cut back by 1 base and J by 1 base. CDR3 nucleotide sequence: TGTGCCAGCAGCTTAGGGAGGGGTCTAGCGGGATCCTACAATGAGCAGTTCTTC. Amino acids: CASSLGRGLAGSYNEQFF.

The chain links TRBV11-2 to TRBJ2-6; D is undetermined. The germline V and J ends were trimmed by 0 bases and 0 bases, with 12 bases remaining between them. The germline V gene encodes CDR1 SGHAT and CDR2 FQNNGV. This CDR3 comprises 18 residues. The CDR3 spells CASSLDQVEISGANVLTF. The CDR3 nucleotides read TGTGCCAGCAGCTTAGATCAGGTTGAGATCTCTGGGGCCAACGTCCTGACTTTC.

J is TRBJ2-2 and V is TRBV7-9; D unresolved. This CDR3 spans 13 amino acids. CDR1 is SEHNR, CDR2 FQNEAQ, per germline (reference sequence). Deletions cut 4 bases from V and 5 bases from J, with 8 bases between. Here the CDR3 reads CASSSEITGELFF. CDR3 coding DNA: TGTGCCAGCAGCTCAGAAATTACCGGGGAGCTGTTTTTT.

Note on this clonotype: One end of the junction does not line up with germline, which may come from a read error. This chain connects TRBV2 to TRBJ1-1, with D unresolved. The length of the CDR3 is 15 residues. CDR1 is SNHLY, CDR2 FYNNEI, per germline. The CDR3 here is CARSEVRQLNTEAFF. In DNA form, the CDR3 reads TGTGCCCGCAGTGAAGTCAGACAACTTAACACTGAAGCTTTCTTT. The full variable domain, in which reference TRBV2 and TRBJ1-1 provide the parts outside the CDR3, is EPEVTQTPSHQVTQMGQEVILRCVPISNHLYFYWYRQILGQKVEFLVSFYNNEISEKSEIFDDQFSVERPDGSNFTLKIRSTKLEDSAMYFCARSEVRQLNTEAFFGQGTRLTVV.

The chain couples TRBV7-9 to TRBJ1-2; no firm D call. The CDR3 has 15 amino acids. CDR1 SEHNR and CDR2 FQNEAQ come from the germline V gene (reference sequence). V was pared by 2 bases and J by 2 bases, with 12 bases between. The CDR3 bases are TGTGCCAGCAGCTTATCGAGCTTAGCCAACTATGGCTACACCTTC. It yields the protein CASSLSSLANYGYTF.

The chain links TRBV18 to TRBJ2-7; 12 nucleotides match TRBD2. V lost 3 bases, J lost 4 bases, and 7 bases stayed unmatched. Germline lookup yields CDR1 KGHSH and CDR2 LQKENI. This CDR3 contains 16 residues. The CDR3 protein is CASSPTSGRPPYEQYF. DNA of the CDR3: TGTGCCAGCTCACCTACTAGCGGGAGGCCCCCTTACGAGCAGTACTTC.

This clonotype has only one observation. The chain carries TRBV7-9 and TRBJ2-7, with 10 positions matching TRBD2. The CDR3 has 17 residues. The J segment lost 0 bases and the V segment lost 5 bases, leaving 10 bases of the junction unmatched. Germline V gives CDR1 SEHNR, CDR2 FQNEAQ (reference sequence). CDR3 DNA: TGTGCCAGCAGCCCGGCGACTAGCGGGCAGAGCTCCTACGAGCAGTACTTC. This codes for CASSPATSGQSSYEQYF.

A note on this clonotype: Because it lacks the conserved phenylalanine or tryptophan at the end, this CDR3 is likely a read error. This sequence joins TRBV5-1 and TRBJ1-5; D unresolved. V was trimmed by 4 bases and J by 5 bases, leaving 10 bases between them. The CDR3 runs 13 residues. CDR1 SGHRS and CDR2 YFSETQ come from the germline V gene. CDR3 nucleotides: TGCGCCAGCAGCCAGGCGGGATATCAGCCCCAGCATTAT. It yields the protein CASSQAGYQPQHY.

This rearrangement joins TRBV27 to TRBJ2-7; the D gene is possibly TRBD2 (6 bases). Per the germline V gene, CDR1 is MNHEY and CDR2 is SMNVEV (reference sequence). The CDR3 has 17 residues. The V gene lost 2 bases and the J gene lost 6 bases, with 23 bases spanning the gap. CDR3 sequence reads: CASSLKRPGEVVLEQYF. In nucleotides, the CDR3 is TGTGCCAGCAGTTTAAAGCGACCGGGGGAAGTTGTCCTCGAGCAGTACTTC.

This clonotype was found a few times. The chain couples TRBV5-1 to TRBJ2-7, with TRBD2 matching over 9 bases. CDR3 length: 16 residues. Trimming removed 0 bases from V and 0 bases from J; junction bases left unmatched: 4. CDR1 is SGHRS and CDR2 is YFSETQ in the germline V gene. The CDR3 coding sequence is TGCGCCAGCAGCTTGGATTCTAGCGGGACCTCCTACGAGCAGTACTTC. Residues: CASSLDSSGTSYEQYF. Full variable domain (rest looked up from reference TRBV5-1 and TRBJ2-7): KAGVTQTPRYLIKTRGQQVTLSCSPISGHRSVSWYQQTPGQGLQFLFEYFSETQRNKGNFPGRFSGRQFSNSRSEMNVSTLELGDSALYLCASSLDSSGTSYEQYFGPGTRLTVT.

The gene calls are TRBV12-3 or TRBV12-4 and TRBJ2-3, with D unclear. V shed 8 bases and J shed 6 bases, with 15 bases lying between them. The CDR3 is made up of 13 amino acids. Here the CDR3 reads CASLEGPSDTQYF. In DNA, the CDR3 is TGTGCCAGCCTCGAAGGGCCGTCGGATACGCAGTATTTT.

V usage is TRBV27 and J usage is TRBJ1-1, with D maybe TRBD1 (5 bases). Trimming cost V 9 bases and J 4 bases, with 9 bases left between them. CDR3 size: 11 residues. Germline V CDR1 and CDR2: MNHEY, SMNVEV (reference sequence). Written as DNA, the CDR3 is TGTGCCAGTCGTACAGGCACTGAAGCTTTCTTT. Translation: CASRTGTEAFF.

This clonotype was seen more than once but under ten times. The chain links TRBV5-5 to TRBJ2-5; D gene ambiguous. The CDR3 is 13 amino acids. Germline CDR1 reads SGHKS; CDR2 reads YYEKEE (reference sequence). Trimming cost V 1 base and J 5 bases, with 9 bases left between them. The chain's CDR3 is CASSLRVGETQYF. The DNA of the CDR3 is TGTGCCAGCAGCTTGAGAGTGGGTGAGACCCAGTACTTC.

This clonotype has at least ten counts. CDR3 nucleotide sequence: TGTGCCAGCAGTTTAACGGACAGGACTAGCACAGATACGCAGTATTTT. Amino acids: CASSLTDRTSTDTQYF. This chain connects TRBV27 to TRBJ2-3; 7 positions agree with TRBD1. This CDR3 contains 16 residues. Losses at the gene ends were 2 bases for V and 0 bases for J; bases not matched to a gene: 5. From germline, CDR1 is MNHEY and CDR2 SMNVEV (reference sequence).